The clone carrying this T cell receptor (beta chain) was observed a few times. The antigen remains undetermined. The source of the sample is a study of T-cell memory formation after mild COVID-19. Whole-study context: Across donors, TCR clusters were largely donor specific.

Germline-derived CDR1 and CDR2 are SGHTA and FQGNSA. CDR3 length: 14 residues. V dropped 4 bases and J dropped 7; count of bases not matched to a gene: 5. Study conclusions and caveats: Clones that contracted clustered mainly in CM and EM if CD4+ and in EMRA if CD8+. Clonal second-wave expansions that peaked on day 37 had unconfirmed SARS-CoV-2 specificity. CD4/CD8 balance held among clones contracting day 15 to 85, and later expanders leaned CD4+.

TCRdb fed the 5' RACE reads into MiXCR, producing one record per CDR3 protein. The table lists a few hundred thousand distinct CDR3 sequences, around 15% of them singletons. This clonotype was sampled from a man younger than 30 who had mild COVID-19 (a few samples of this study predate the infection). Cell type and time point are not known. The chain carries TRBV7-2 and TRBJ2-1; TRBD2 matches 9 bases. The sequenced material came from PBMCs or a T cell subset sorted from them (not recorded which). The CDR3 is CASSSLAGANEQFF. The DNA for the CDR3 is TGTGCCAGCAGCTCGTTAGCGGGGGCGAATGAGCAGTTCTTC. Full variable domain (remainder filled in from reference TRBV7-2 and TRBJ2-1): GAGVSQSPSNKVTEKGKDVELRCDPISGHTALYWYRQSLGQGLEFLIYFQGNSAPDKSGLPSDRFSAERTGGSVSTLTIQRTQQEDSAVYLCASSSLAGANEQFFGPGTRLTVL.